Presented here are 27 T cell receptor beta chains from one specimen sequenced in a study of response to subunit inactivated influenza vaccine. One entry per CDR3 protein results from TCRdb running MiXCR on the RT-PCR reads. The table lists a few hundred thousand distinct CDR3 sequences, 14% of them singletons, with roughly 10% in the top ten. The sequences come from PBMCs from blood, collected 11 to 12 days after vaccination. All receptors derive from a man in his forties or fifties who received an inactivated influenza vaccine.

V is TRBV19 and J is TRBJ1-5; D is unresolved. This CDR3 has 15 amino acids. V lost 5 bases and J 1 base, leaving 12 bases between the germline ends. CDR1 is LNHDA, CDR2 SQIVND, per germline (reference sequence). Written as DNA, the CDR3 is TGTGCCAGTAGTTTCTCGCCCGTCAGCAATCAGCCCCAGCATTTT. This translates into CASSFSPVSNQPQHF.

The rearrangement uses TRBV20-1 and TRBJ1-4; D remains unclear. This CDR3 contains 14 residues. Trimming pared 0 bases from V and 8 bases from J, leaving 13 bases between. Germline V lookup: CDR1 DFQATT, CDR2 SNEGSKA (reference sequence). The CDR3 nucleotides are TGCAGTGCTAGAGATGGGAGACCGCCCGAAAAACTGTTTTTT. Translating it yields CSARDGRPPEKLFF.

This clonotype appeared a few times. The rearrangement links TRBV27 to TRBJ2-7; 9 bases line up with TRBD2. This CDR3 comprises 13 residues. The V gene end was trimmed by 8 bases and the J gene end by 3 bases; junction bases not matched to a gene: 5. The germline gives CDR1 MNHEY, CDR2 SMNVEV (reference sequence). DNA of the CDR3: TGTGCCAGCGGATGGCGGGAGGGCTACGAGCAGTACTTC. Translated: CASGWREGYEQYF.

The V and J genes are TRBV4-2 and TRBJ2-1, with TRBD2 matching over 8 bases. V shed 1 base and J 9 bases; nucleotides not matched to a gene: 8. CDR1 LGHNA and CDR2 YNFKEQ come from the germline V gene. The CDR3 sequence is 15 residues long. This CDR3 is CASSQVRGGSVEQFF. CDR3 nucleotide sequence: TGTGCCAGCAGCCAAGTCCGGGGGGGCAGTGTTGAGCAGTTCTTC.

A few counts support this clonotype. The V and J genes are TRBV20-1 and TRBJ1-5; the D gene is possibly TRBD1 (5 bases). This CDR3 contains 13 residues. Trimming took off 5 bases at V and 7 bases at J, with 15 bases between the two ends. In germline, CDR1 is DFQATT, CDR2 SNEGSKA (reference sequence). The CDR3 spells CSACQDTRQPQHF. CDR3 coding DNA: TGCAGTGCTTGCCAGGACACAAGACAGCCCCAGCATTTT.

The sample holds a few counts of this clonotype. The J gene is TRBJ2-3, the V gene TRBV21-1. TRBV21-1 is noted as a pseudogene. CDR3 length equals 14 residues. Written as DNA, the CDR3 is TGTGCCAGCCAGCAAGACTGTAGCACAGATACGCAGTATTTT. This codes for CASQQDCSTDTQYF.

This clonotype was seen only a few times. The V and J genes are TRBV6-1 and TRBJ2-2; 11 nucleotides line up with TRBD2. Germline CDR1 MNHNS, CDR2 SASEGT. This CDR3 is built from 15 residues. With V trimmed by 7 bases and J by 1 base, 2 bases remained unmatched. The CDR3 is CASKGLAGNTGELFF. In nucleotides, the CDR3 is TGTGCCAGCAAAGGACTAGCGGGGAACACCGGGGAGCTGTTTTTT.

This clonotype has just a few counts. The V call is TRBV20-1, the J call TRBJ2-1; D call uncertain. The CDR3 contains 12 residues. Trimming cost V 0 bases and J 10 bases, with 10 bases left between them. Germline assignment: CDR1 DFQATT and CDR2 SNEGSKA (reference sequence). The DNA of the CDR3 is TGCAGTGCTAGAGACCTGGCGGCGGAGCAGTTCTTC. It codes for CSARDLAAEQFF.

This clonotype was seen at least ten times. CDR3 region: CASSPLAGELFF. CDR3 DNA sequence: TGTGCCAGCAGTCCCCTGGCCGGGGAGCTGTTTTTT. The chain uses TRBV12-3 or TRBV12-4 and TRBJ2-2; no clear D. V dropped 5 bases and J dropped 6 bases, with 7 bases sitting between them. There are 12 residues in the CDR3.

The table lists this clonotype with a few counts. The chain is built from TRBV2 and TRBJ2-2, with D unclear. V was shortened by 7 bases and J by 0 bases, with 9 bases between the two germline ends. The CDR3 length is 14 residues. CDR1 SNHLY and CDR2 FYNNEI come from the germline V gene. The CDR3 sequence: CASMGRTNTGELFF. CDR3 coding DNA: TGTGCCAGCATGGGAAGAACGAACACCGGGGAGCTGTTTTTT.

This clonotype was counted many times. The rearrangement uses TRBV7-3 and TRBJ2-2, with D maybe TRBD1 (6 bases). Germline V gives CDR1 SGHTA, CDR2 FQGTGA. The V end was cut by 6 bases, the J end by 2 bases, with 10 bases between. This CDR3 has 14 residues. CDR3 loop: CASSYRVNTGELFF. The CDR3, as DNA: TGTGCCAGCAGTTACAGGGTTAACACCGGGGAGCTGTTTTTT.

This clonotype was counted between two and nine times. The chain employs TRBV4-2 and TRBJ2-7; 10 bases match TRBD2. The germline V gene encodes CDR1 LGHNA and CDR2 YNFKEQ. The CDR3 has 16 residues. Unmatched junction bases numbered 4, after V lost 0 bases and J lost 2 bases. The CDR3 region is CASSQDWTSGPYEQYF. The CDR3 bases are TGTGCCAGCAGCCAAGATTGGACTAGCGGACCCTACGAGCAGTACTTC.

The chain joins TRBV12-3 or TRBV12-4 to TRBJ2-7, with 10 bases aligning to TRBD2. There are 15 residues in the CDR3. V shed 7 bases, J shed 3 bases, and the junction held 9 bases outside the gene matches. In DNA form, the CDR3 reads TGTGCCAGCAAAATGGGACTAGCGCTAAACTACGAGCAGTACTTC. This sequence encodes CASKMGLALNYEQYF.

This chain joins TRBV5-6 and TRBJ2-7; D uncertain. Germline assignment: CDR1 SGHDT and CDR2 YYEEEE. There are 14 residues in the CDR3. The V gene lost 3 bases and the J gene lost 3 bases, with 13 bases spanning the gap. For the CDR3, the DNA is TGTGCCAGCAGCTCTATAGGAACGAACTACGAGCAGTACTTC. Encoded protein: CASSSIGTNYEQYF.

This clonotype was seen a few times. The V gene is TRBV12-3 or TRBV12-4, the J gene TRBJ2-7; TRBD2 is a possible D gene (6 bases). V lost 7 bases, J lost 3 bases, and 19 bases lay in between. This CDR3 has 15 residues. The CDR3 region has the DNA TGTGCCAGCAACCTTTCAGGGTTGGGGGGCTACGAGCAGTACTTC. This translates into CASNLSGLGGYEQYF.

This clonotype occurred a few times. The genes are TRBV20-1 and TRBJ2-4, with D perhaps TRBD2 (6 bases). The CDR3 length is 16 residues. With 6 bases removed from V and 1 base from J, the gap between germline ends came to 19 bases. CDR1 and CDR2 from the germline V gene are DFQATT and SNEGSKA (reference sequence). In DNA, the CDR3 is TGCAGTGCCCATCCGGGAGAGCCCGGGGCCAAAAACATTCAGTACTTC. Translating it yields CSAHPGEPGAKNIQYF.

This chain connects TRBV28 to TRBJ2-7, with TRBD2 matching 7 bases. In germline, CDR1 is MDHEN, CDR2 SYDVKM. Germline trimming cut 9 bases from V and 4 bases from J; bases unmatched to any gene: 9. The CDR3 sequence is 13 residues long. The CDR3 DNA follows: TGTGCCAGGCCGACTAGCTTTGGTTACGAGCAGTACTTC. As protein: CARPTSFGYEQYF.

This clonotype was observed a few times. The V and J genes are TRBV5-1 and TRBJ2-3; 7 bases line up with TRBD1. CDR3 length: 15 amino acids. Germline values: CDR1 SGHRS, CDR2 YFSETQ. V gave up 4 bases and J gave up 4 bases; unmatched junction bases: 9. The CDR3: CASSRRTGGADTQYF. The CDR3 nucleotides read TGCGCCAGCAGCCGACGGACAGGTGGGGCAGATACGCAGTATTTT.

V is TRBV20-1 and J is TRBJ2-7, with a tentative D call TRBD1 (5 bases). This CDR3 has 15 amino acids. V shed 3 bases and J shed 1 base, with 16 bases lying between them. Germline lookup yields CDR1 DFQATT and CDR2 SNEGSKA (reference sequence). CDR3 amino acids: CSASRGHGLSYEQYF. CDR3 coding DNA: TGCAGTGCTAGCCGCGGACATGGCTTGTCCTACGAGCAGTACTTC.

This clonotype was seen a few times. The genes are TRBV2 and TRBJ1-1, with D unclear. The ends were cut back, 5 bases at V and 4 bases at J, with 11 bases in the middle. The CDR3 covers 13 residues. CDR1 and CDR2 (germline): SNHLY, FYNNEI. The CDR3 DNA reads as TGTGCCAGCAGTTCTGAGGAGGGCACTGAAGCTTTCTTT. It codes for CASSSEEGTEAFF.

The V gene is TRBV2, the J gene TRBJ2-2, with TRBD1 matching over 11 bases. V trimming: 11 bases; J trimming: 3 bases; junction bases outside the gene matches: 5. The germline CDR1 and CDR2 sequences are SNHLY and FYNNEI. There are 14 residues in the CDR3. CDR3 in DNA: TGTGCCGGAGGGGACAGGGGGGACACCGGGGAGCTGTTTTTT. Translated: CAGGDRGDTGELFF.

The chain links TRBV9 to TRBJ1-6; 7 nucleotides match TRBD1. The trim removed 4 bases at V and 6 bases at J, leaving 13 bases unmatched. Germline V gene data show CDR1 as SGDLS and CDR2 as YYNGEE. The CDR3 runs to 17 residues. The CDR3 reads CASSPGGTAGVNSPLHF. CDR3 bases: TGTGCCAGCAGCCCAGGAGGGACAGCGGGAGTTAATTCACCCCTCCACTTT.

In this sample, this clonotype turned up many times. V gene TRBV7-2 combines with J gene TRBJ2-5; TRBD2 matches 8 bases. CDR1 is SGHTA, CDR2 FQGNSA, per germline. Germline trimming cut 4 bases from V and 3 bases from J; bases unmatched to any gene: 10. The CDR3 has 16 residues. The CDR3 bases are TGTGCCAGCAGCTCACCAGCGGGAGCCCGCAAAGAGACCCAGTACTTC. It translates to CASSSPAGARKETQYF.

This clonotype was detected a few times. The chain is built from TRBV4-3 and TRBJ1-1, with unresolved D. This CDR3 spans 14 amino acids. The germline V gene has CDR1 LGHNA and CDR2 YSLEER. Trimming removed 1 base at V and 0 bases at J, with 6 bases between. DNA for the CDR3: TGCGCCAGCAGCCAAGTGACTTTGAACACTGAAGCTTTCTTT. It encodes CASSQVTLNTEAFF.

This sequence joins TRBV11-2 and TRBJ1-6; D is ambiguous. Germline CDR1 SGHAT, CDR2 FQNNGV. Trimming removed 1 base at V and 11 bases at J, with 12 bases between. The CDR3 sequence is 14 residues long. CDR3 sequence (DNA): TGTGCCAGCAGCTTAGGGCACATTCGGGCACCCCTCCACTTT. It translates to CASSLGHIRAPLHF.

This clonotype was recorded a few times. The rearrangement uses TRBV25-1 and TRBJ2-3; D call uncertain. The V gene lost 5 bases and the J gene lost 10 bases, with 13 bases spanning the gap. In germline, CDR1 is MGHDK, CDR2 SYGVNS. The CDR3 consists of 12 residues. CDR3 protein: CASSTTSVAQYF. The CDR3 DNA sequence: TGTGCCAGCAGTACTACATCGGTTGCGCAGTATTTT.

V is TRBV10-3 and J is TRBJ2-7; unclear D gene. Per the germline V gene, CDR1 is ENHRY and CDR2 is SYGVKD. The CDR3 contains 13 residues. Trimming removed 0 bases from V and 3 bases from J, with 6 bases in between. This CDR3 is CAISESSIYEQYF. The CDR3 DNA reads TGTGCCATCAGTGAGTCTTCAATCTACGAGCAGTACTTC.